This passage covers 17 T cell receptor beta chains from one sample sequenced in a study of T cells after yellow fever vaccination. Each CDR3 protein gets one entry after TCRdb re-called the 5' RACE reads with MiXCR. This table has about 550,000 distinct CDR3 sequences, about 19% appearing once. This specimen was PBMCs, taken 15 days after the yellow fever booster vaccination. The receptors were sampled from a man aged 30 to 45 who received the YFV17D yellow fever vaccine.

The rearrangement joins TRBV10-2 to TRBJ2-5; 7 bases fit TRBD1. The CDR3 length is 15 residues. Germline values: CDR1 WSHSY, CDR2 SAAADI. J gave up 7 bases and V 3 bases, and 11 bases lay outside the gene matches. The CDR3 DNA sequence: TGCGCCAGCAGTGACCCTAGACAGGGAATGGGGACCCAGTACTTC. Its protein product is CASSDPRQGMGTQYF.

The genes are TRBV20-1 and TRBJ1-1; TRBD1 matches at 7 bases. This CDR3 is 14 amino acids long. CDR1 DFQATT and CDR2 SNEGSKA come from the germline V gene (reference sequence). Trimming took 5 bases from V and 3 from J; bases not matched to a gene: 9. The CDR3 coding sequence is TGCAGTGCTCCTAGACAGGGCGGGTACACTGAAGCTTTCTTT. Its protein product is CSAPRQGGYTEAFF.

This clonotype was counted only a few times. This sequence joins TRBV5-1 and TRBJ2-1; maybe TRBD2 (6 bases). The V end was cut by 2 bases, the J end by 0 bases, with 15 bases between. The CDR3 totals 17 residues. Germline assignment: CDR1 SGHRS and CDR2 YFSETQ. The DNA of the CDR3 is TGCGCCAGCAGCTTTTCGGAGGGGCTCCTCTCCTACAATGAGCAGTTCTTC. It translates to CASSFSEGLLSYNEQFF.

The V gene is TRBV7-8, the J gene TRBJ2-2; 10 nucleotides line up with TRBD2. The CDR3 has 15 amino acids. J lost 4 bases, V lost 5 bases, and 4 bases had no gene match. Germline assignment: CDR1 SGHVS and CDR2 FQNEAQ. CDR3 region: CASSPLAGATGELFF. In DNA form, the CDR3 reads TGTGCCAGCAGCCCCCTAGCGGGAGCCACCGGGGAGCTGTTTTTT.

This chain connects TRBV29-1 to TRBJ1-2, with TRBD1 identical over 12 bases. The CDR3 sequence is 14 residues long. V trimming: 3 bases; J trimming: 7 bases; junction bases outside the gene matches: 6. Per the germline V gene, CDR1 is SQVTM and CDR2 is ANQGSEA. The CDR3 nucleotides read TGCAGCGTTGACTCGGGACAGGGGGCGAGTGGCTACACCTTC. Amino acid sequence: CSVDSGQGASGYTF.

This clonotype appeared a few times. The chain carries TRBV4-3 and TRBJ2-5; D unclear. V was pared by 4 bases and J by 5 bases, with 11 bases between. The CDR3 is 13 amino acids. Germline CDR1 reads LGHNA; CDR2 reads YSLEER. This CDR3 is CASSLSPGETQYF. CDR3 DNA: TGCGCCAGCAGCCTGTCCCCCGGGGAGACCCAGTACTTC.

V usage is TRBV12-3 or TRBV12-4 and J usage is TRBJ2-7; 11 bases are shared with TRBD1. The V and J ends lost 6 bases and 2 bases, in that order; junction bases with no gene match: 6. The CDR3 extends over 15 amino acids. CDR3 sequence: CASSHGDRGTYEQYF. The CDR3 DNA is TGTGCCAGCAGCCATGGGGACAGGGGGACCTACGAGCAGTACTTC.

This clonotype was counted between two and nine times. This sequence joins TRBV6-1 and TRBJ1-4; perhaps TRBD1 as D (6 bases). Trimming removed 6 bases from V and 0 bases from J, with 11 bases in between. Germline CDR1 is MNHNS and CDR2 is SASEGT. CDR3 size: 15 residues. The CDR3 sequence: CASRHPGATNEKLFF. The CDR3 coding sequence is TGTGCCAGCAGGCACCCAGGGGCAACTAATGAAAAACTGTTTTTT.

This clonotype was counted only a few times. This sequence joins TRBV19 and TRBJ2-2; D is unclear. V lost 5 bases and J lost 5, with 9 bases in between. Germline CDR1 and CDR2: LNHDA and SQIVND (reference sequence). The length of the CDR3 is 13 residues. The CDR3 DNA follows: TGTGCCAGTAGTTCGGTAGTAACCGGGGAGCTGTTTTTT. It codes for CASSSVVTGELFF.

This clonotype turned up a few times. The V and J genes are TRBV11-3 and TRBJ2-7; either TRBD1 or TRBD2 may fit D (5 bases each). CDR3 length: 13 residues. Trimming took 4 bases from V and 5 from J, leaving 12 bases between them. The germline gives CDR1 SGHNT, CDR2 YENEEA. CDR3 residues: CASSSSGDHEQYF. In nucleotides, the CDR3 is TGTGCCAGCAGCTCCTCCGGGGACCACGAGCAGTACTTC.

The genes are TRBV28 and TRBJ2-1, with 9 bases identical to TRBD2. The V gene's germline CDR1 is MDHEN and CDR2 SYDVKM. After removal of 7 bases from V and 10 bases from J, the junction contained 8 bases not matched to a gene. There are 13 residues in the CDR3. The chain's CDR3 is CASTRTSAGEQFF. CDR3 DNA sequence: TGTGCCAGCACCAGGACTAGCGCCGGGGAGCAGTTCTTC. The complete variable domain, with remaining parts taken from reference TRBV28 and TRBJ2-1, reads DVKVTQSSRYLVKRTGEKVFLECVQDMDHENMFWYRQDPGLGLRLIYFSYDVKMKEKGDIPEGYSVSREKKERFSLILESASTNQTSMYLCASTRTSAGEQFFGPGTRLTVL.

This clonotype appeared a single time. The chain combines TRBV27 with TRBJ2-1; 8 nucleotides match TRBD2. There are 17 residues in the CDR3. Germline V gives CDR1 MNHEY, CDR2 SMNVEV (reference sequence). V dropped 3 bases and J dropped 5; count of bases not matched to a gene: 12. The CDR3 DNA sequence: TGTGCCAGCAGTTTCCCGATGGGGCGGGGGGACCACAATGAGCAGTTCTTC. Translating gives CASSFPMGRGDHNEQFF.

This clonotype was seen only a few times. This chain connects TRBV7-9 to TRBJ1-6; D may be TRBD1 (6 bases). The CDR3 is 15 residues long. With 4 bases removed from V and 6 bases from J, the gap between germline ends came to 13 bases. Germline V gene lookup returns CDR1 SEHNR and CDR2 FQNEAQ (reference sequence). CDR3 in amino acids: CASSYDSGANSPLHF. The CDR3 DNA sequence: TGTGCCAGCAGCTACGATTCAGGGGCTAATTCACCCCTCCACTTT.

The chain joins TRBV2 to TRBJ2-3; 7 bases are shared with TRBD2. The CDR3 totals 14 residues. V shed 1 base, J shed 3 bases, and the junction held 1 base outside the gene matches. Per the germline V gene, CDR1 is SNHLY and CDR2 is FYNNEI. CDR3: CASSEGLATDTQYF. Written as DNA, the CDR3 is TGTGCCAGCAGTGAAGGACTAGCAACAGATACGCAGTATTTT.

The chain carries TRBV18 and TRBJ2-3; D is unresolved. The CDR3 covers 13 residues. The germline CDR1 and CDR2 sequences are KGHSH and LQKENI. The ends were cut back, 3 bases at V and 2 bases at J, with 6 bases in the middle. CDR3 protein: CASSPVPTDTQYF. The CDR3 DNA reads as TGTGCCAGCTCACCGGTACCCACAGATACGCAGTATTTT.

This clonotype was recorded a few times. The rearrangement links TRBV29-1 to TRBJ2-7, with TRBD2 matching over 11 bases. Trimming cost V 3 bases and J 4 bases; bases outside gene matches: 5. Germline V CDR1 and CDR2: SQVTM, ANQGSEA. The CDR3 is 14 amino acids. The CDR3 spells CSVEIRLAGYEQYF. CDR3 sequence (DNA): TGCAGCGTTGAGATCAGACTAGCGGGATACGAGCAGTACTTC.

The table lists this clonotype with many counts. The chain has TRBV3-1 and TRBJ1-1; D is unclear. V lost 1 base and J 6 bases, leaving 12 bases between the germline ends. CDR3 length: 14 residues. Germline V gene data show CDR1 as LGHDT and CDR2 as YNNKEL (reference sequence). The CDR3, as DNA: TGTGCCAGCAGCCAAGTGGGCGGGGAGGCTGAAGCTTTCTTT. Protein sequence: CASSQVGGEAEAFF.